The entry below gives a single T cell receptor (beta chain) sequence along with its context. Its antigen is as yet unknown. This CDR3 comprises 12 residues. The record originates from a study of blood T cells in healthy people across ages. The study's findings and limits: More naive CD4+ cells and higher diversity were found in long-lived than in aged donors. Investigators treated diversity estimates from one million T cells as underestimates.

Sample-barcoded 5' priming and a J-beta primer mix drove a second PCR of about 6 to 11 cycles. One entry per CDR3 protein, called by TCRdb with MiXCR from the 5' RACE reads. The repertoire holds about 1.5 million distinct CDR3 sequences, with 42% as singletons. Samples each had at least 5 micrograms of total RNA extracted. The chain uses TRBV21-1 and TRBJ1-2; TRBD1 was called by the table and not checked on the DNA. TRBV21-1 is classified as a pseudogene. This clonotype was sampled from a woman between 18 and 29 years old in good health. The sequencing sample was made of blood. The CDR3 DNA follows: TGTGCCATCCCCAGGGTTGTGGGGGGCTACACCTTC. Its protein is CAIPRVVGGYTF.